These T cell receptor beta chains were read from a single sample in a study of OX40 agonist ivuxolimab in advanced cancers. Produced via immunoSEQ multiplex PCR; TCRdb's table is partial and in-frame only. The table records 55,000 to 65,000 clones, approximately 86% of them present only once. Sequencing was performed on CD4+ or CD8+ T cells sorted from blood, taken in a trial of the OX40 agonist ivuxolimab. The receptors were sampled from an adult with an advanced solid tumor such as melanoma, head and neck, liver or kidney cancer. The CDR3 runs from the conserved cysteine through the conserved F or W. The D gene is left open where the match is weak. Size is omitted from some rows. Given values are once, few, many or a class for expanded clones.

v_gene: TRBV20-1
abundance: -
d_gene: -
j_gene: TRBJ2-1
CDR3nt: TGCAGTGCATACCGGGACAATGAGCAGTTCTTC
CDR3aa: CSAYRDNEQFF

v_gene: TRBV19
abundance: -
d_gene: -
j_gene: TRBJ1-2
CDR3nt: TGTGCCAGTAGTATCGACCAGGGGAGATATGGCTACACCTTC
CDR3aa: CASSIDQGRYGYTF

v_gene: TRBV7-9
abundance: -
d_gene: TRBD2
j_gene: TRBJ2-2
CDR3nt: TGTGCCAGCAGCAGGGGACTAGTGGGGACCGGGGAGCTGTTTTTT
CDR3aa: CASSRGLVGTGELFF

v_gene: TRBV18
abundance: -
d_gene: -
j_gene: TRBJ2-2
CDR3nt: TGTGCCAGCTCACCACCGGACTACACCGGGGAGCTGTTTTTT
CDR3aa: CASSPPDYTGELFF

v_gene: TRBV6-6
abundance: -
d_gene: -
j_gene: TRBJ1-1
CDR3nt: TGTGCCAGCAGTTTCGGAGATACGAACACTGAAGCTTTCTTT
CDR3aa: CASSFGDTNTEAFF

v_gene: TRBV4-2
abundance: -
d_gene: -
j_gene: TRBJ1-5
CDR3nt: TGTGCCAGCAGCTCAACCAATCAGCCCCAGCATTTT
CDR3aa: CASSSTNQPQHF

v_gene: TRBV7-2
abundance: -
d_gene: -
j_gene: TRBJ2-3
CDR3nt: TGTGCCAGCAGCCTCAAGGGGGGCACAGATACGCAGTATTTT
CDR3aa: CASSLKGGTDTQYF

v_gene: TRBV4-3
abundance: once
d_gene: TRBD2
j_gene: TRBJ2-3
CDR3nt: TGCGCCAGCAGCCAAGATGCTAGCGGGGGGGCCGGTGTAGATACGCAGTATTTT
CDR3aa: CASSQDASGGAGVDTQYF

v_gene: TRBV7-3
abundance: -
d_gene: TRBD1
j_gene: TRBJ1-6
CDR3nt: TGTGCCAGCAGCTTGGGACAGAATAATTCACCCCTCCACTTT
CDR3aa: CASSLGQNNSPLHF

v_gene: TRBV5-4
abundance: -
d_gene: TRBD2
j_gene: TRBJ2-3
CDR3nt: TGTGCCAGCACCCCCCGGGACCAGCGGGGGGGACGGGATACGCAGTATTTT
CDR3aa: CASTPRDQRGGRDTQYF

v_gene: TRBV11-3
abundance: -
d_gene: -
j_gene: TRBJ2-7
CDR3nt: TGTGCCAGCAGCTTAACCCGACTCCACGAGCAGTACTTC
CDR3aa: CASSLTRLHEQYF

v_gene: TRBV2
abundance: -
d_gene: -
j_gene: TRBJ1-5
CDR3nt: TGTGCCAGCAGTGTAGACAGTCGAAACAATCAGCCCCAGCATTTT
CDR3aa: CASSVDSRNNQPQHF

v_gene: TRBV18
abundance: -
d_gene: -
j_gene: TRBJ1-5
CDR3nt: TGTGCCAGCTCACCACCGGGCGGAAATCAGCCCCAGCATTTT
CDR3aa: CASSPPGGNQPQHF

v_gene: TRBV2
abundance: -
d_gene: -
j_gene: TRBJ2-7
CDR3nt: TGTGCCAGCAGCTTCACCGCCTACGAGCAGTACTTC
CDR3aa: CASSFTAYEQYF

v_gene: TRBV6-6
abundance: -
d_gene: -
j_gene: TRBJ1-1
CDR3nt: TGTGCCAGCAGACAGGGCAGTGAAGCTTTCTTT
CDR3aa: CASRQGSEAFF

v_gene: TRBV11-2
abundance: -
d_gene: TRBD1
j_gene: TRBJ1-1
CDR3nt: TGTGCCAGCAGCCTAGCCGGGACAGCCACTGAAGCTTTCTTT
CDR3aa: CASSLAGTATEAFF

v_gene: TRBV4-1
abundance: -
d_gene: -
j_gene: TRBJ2-7
CDR3nt: TGCGCCAGCAGCCAAGGTCAGGGAATGTACGAGCAGTACTTC
CDR3aa: CASSQGQGMYEQYF

v_gene: TRBV27
abundance: -
d_gene: -
j_gene: TRBJ2-1
CDR3nt: TGTGCCAGCAGTCTAGGGGCGGGGCGAGGGTCCCCCAGCCTCTACAATGAGCAGTTCTTC
CDR3aa: CASSLGAGRGSPSLYNEQFF

v_gene: TRBV29-1
abundance: -
d_gene: -
j_gene: TRBJ2-2
CDR3nt: TGCAGCGTAGGACATACGAACACCGGGGAGCTGTTTTTT
CDR3aa: CSVGHTNTGELFF

v_gene: TRBV6-5
abundance: -
d_gene: TRBD2
j_gene: TRBJ2-5
CDR3nt: TGTGCCAGCACCGGTATAGCGGGGGAAGAGACCCAGTACTTC
CDR3aa: CASTGIAGEETQYF

v_gene: TRBV30
abundance: -
d_gene: -
j_gene: TRBJ2-2
CDR3nt: TGTGCCTGGAGAGGTGTTGGGTTCGGGGAGCTGTTTTTT
CDR3aa: CAWRGVGFGELFF

v_gene: TRBV6-1
abundance: -
d_gene: -
j_gene: TRBJ2-1
CDR3nt: TGTGCCAGCAGTGAGGGGAGCTCCCCCAATGAGCAGTTCTTC
CDR3aa: CASSEGSSPNEQFF

v_gene: TRBV5-1
abundance: -
d_gene: -
j_gene: TRBJ1-1
CDR3nt: TGCGCCAGCAGCCCGGGAAAACCGGGCACTGAAGCTTTCTTT
CDR3aa: CASSPGKPGTEAFF

v_gene: TRBV11-2
abundance: -
d_gene: -
j_gene: TRBJ1-4
CDR3nt: TGTGCCAGCAGCTTGGACGGCCTAAGGGGAAAACTGTTTTTT
CDR3aa: CASSLDGLRGKLFF

v_gene: TRBV5-1
abundance: -
d_gene: -
j_gene: TRBJ2-2
CDR3nt: TGCGCCAGCAGCTACCAGGGCTCCGGGGAGCTGTTTTTT
CDR3aa: CASSYQGSGELFF

v_gene: TRBV7-2
abundance: -
d_gene: -
j_gene: TRBJ1-6
CDR3nt: TGTGCCAGCAGCGGTCTGGGGGGGTTGTCCTATAATTCACCCCTCCACTTT
CDR3aa: CASSGLGGLSYNSPLHF

v_gene: TRBV5-4
abundance: -
d_gene: -
j_gene: TRBJ1-1
CDR3nt: TGTGCCAGCAGCCTCGGCCCCTCCCAAGGGGACACTGAAGCTTTCTTT
CDR3aa: CASSLGPSQGDTEAFF

v_gene: TRBV10-3
abundance: -
d_gene: -
j_gene: TRBJ2-7
CDR3nt: TGTGCCACCGGGGAAGGAACGGGCGGAATAGGGCAGTACTTC
CDR3aa: CATGEGTGGIGQYF

v_gene: TRBV4-1
abundance: -
d_gene: -
j_gene: TRBJ2-5
CDR3nt: TGCGCCAGCAGCCAAGGTTATGGGAAGAGTAGAGAGACCCAGTACTTC
CDR3aa: CASSQGYGKSRETQYF

v_gene: TRBV6-1
abundance: once
d_gene: -
j_gene: TRBJ1-5
CDR3nt: TGTGCCAGCACCCCCCGGGTTGGACAGCCCCAGCATTTT
CDR3aa: CASTPRVGQPQHF

v_gene: TRBV7-3
abundance: -
d_gene: TRBD1
j_gene: TRBJ1-1
CDR3nt: TGTGCCAGCAGCTCTTCGGGACAGGACTATACGAAAGCTTTCTTT
CDR3aa: CASSSSGQDYTKAFF

v_gene: TRBV4-2
abundance: -
d_gene: -
j_gene: TRBJ1-1
CDR3nt: TGTGCCAGCAGCCCCAACGGACTCTACCTGAACACTGAAGCTTTCTTT
CDR3aa: CASSPNGLYLNTEAFF

v_gene: TRBV7-2
abundance: -
d_gene: -
j_gene: TRBJ1-1
CDR3nt: TGTGCCAGCAGCTCCTACGCGACCAGAGGGGAGGTTGCTTTCTTT
CDR3aa: CASSSYATRGEVAFF